These 19 T cell receptor beta chains share one sample of origin, sequenced in a study of blood T cells in healthy people across ages. For the second PCR, which ran for about 6 to 11 cycles, a sample-barcoded 5' primer and a J-beta primer mix were used. TCRdb analysed the 5' RACE reads with MiXCR anew, one entry per CDR3 protein. The data hold 1.5 million to 2 million distinct CDR3 sequences, with just under 50% observed a single time. The sequenced sample was blood. The receptors derive from a woman aged 40 to 50 in good health.

This clonotype was seen a handful of times. This chain joins TRBV4-1 and TRBJ2-5; TRBD1 matches 7 bases. V was clipped by 2 bases and J by 2 bases; unmatched bases: 5. The germline V gene has CDR1 MGHRA and CDR2 YSYEKL. The CDR3 covers 15 residues. The CDR3 loop reads CASSQPGQPQETQYF. CDR3 nucleotides: TGCGCCAGCAGCCAACCGGGACAGCCACAAGAGACCCAGTACTTC.

The gene calls are TRBV24-1 and TRBJ2-3; D may be TRBD1 (5 bases). V gave up 4 bases and J gave up 1 base, with 8 bases separating them. Germline V gives CDR1 KGHDR, CDR2 SFDVKD. This CDR3 comprises 14 residues. Written as DNA, the CDR3 is TGTGCCACCAGTGAGGTAGGGGGCACAGATACGCAGTATTTT. This encodes CATSEVGGTDTQYF.

The chain couples TRBV12-3 or TRBV12-4 to TRBJ2-7; D possibly matches TRBD1 or TRBD2 (5 bases each). The ends were cut back, 5 bases at V and 6 bases at J, with 26 bases in the middle. This CDR3 contains 17 residues. The chain's CDR3 is CASSALGSGTILGEQYF. DNA of the CDR3: TGTGCCAGCAGTGCCCTCGGGTCAGGGACGATCCTGGGCGAGCAGTACTTC.

The rearrangement joins TRBV4-2 to TRBJ2-1; 9 bases line up with TRBD1. The germline CDR1 and CDR2 sequences are LGHNA and YNFKEQ. V was pared by 0 bases and J by 8 bases, with 5 bases of the junction left unmatched. The CDR3 is 15 amino acids. The CDR3 spells CASSQEWTGVYEQFF. In nucleotides, the CDR3 is TGTGCCAGCAGCCAAGAATGGACAGGGGTCTATGAGCAGTTCTTC.

The V call is TRBV28, the J call TRBJ1-2; D is possibly TRBD1 (6 bases). V was pared by 4 bases and J by 3 bases, with 21 bases between. Germline CDR1 reads MDHEN; CDR2 reads SYDVKM. There are 17 residues in the CDR3. CDR3 bases: TGTGCCAGCAGTTCCACGGGGGCGGGAGTTGGGGACTATGGCTACACCTTC. Its protein is CASSSTGAGVGDYGYTF.

J is TRBJ1-1 and V is TRBV4-2; D might be TRBD1 (6 bases). Germline V lookup: CDR1 LGHNA, CDR2 YNFKEQ. V lost 0 bases and J 1 base, leaving 15 bases between the germline ends. This CDR3 has 17 amino acids. The CDR3 loop is CASSQDPYREGNTEAFF. CDR3 coding DNA: TGTGCCAGCAGCCAAGATCCCTACAGGGAGGGGAACACTGAAGCTTTCTTT.

V and J are TRBV24-1 and TRBJ2-6; 7 nucleotides align to TRBD1. Germline V CDR1 and CDR2: KGHDR, SFDVKD. This CDR3 comprises 16 residues. The J segment lost 4 bases and the V segment lost 4 bases, leaving 6 bases of the junction unmatched. This CDR3 is CATSDPRGFGANVLTF. CDR3 nucleotides: TGTGCCACCAGTGACCCCAGGGGGTTCGGGGCCAACGTCCTGACTTTC.

V is TRBV24-1 and J is TRBJ2-3; D uncertain. The length of the CDR3 is 14 residues. Germline values: CDR1 KGHDR, CDR2 SFDVKD. V was shortened by 3 bases and J by 4 bases, with 10 bases between the two germline ends. The CDR3 region is CATSDPPYPDTQYF. CDR3 DNA sequence: TGTGCCACCAGTGATCCGCCCTACCCAGATACGCAGTATTTT.

This clonotype was detected a few times. The J gene is TRBJ2-7, the V gene TRBV20-1; 8 bases match TRBD2. The J call may be mistaken, given a closer DNA end match to TRBJ2-5. The CDR3 loop spans 16 amino acids. Looked up from germline, CDR1 is DFQATT and CDR2 is SNEGSKA (reference sequence). CDR3 nucleotide sequence: TGCAGTGCTAGCGAAGGGCCAGCGGGGGCTTTTGAGACCCAGTACTTC. It encodes CSASEGPAGAFETQYF.

The chain carries TRBV5-1 and TRBJ2-7; perhaps D is TRBD1 or TRBD2 (5 bases each). Germline V lookup: CDR1 SGHRS, CDR2 YFSETQ. The CDR3 runs 16 residues. The V end was cut by 1 base, the J end by 3 bases, with 17 bases between. The CDR3 spells CASSLHGTTKGYEQYF. The CDR3 coding sequence is TGCGCCAGCAGCTTGCACGGGACCACCAAAGGCTACGAGCAGTACTTC. Complete variable domain (other parts from reference TRBV5-1 and TRBJ2-7): KAGVTQTPRYLIKTRGQQVTLSCSPISGHRSVSWYQQTPGQGLQFLFEYFSETQRNKGNFPGRFSGRQFSNSRSEMNVSTLELGDSALYLCASSLHGTTKGYEQYFGPGTRLTVT.

This sequence joins TRBV28 and TRBJ2-5; possible D gene TRBD2, 6 bases. This CDR3 contains 15 residues. With 2 bases removed from V and 1 base from J, the gap between germline ends came to 11 bases. Germline loops: CDR1 MDHEN, CDR2 SYDVKM. The CDR3 protein is CASSLGGARQETQYF. The CDR3 DNA is TGTGCCAGCAGTTTAGGCGGGGCCCGCCAAGAGACCCAGTACTTC.

The gene calls are TRBV12-3 or TRBV12-4 and TRBJ2-4; TRBD1 might be the D (6 bases). V gave up 4 bases and J gave up 7 bases, with 8 bases separating them. The CDR3 length is 12 residues. As DNA, the CDR3 is TGTGCCAGCAGTTATGGGGGCAACATTCAGTACTTC. This translates into CASSYGGNIQYF.

This clonotype was detected a few times. The chain couples TRBV6-2 or TRBV6-3 to TRBJ2-7, with D perhaps assigned TRBD1 or TRBD2 (5 bases each). The CDR3 contains 14 residues. V was pared by 9 bases and J by 3 bases, with 18 bases between. Germline V gives CDR1 MNHEY, CDR2 SVGEGT. CDR3 coding DNA: TGTGCCAGTATCAAAGAGGGGTTCGGCTACGAGCAGTACTTC. Translated, it gives CASIKEGFGYEQYF.

There are a few counts of this clonotype. This rearrangement joins TRBV4-3 to TRBJ2-5; D is ambiguous. The CDR3 spans 14 residues. CDR1 is LGHNA, CDR2 YSLEER, per germline. The V gene lost 1 base and the J gene lost 5 bases, with 11 bases spanning the gap. The CDR3 DNA follows: TGCGCCAGCAGCCAAGGTCCAGGATTGGAGACCCAGTACTTC. Translating gives CASSQGPGLETQYF.

The rearrangement links TRBV5-1 to TRBJ2-1, with 10 bases that match TRBD2. The germline V gene encodes CDR1 SGHRS and CDR2 YFSETQ. Unmatched junction bases numbered 8, after V lost 7 bases and J lost 4 bases. CDR3 length equals 15 residues. The CDR3 DNA sequence: TGCGCCAGCGGGCTAGCGGGGGCCCAATACAATGAGCAGTTCTTC. Translating gives CASGLAGAQYNEQFF.

This chain connects TRBV7-2 to TRBJ2-3, with 10 bases matching TRBD1. The CDR3 covers 16 residues. The J segment lost 3 bases and the V segment lost 3 bases, leaving 6 bases of the junction unmatched. Looked up from germline, CDR1 is SGHTA and CDR2 is FQGNSA. The CDR3 region is CASSFTGTGATDTQYF. Written as DNA, the CDR3 is TGTGCCAGCAGCTTTACCGGGACAGGGGCTACAGATACGCAGTATTTT.

The rearrangement links TRBV20-1 to TRBJ2-7; 7 bases map to TRBD2. The DNA end is a closer match to TRBJ2-5, so the J assignment may be wrong. Germline CDR1 DFQATT, CDR2 SNEGSKA (reference sequence). The CDR3 consists of 15 residues. The chain's CDR3 is CSASPLAGVGETQYF. CDR3 nucleotide sequence: TGCAGTGCTAGCCCACTGGCGGGGGTGGGCGAGACCCAGTACTTC.

The chain joins TRBV28 to TRBJ2-5; TRBD2 aligns across 13 bases. This CDR3 region has 15 residues. CDR1 is MDHEN and CDR2 is SYDVKM in the germline V gene. V was pared by 10 bases and J by 7 bases, with 12 bases of the junction left unmatched. CDR3 sequence reads: CATGLAGDIDGTQYF. The CDR3 DNA follows: TGTGCCACCGGACTAGCGGGGGACATTGACGGGACCCAGTACTTC.

This clonotype was seen a handful of times. The chain employs TRBV27 and TRBJ2-4; maybe TRBD2 (7 bases). The CDR3 is 16 amino acids. The germline V gene has CDR1 MNHEY and CDR2 SMNVEV (reference sequence). V was shortened by 0 bases and J by 2 bases, with 11 bases between the two germline ends. In nucleotides, the CDR3 is TGTGCCAGCAGTTTATCGGGGGGGGCGTCCAAAAACATTCAGTACTTC. Its translation: CASSLSGGASKNIQYF.